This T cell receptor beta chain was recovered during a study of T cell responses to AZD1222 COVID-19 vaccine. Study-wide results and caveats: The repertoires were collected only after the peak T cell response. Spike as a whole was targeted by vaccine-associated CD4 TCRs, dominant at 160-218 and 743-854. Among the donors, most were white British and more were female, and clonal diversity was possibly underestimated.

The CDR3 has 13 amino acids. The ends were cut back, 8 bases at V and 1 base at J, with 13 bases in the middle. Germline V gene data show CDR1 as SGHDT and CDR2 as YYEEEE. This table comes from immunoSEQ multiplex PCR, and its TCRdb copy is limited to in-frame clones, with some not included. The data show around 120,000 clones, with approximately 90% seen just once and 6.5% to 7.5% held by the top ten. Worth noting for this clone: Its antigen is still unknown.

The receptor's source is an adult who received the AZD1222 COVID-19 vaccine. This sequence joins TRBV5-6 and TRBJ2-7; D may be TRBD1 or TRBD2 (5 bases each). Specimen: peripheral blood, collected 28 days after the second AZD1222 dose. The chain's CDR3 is CASASEGSYEQYF. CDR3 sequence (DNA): TGTGCCAGTGCATCAGAGGGGTCCTACGAGCAGTACTTC.